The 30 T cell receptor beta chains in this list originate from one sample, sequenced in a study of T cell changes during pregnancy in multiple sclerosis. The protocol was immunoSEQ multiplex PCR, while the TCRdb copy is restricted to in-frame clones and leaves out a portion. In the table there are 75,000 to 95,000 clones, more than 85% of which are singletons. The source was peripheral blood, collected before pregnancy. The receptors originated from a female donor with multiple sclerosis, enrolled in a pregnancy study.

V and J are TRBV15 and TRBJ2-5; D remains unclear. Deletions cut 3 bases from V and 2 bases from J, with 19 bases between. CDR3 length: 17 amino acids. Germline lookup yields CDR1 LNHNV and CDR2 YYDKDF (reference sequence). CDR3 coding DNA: TGTGCCACCAGCAGTAGGTCGCGAGGTAGAGTACAAGAGACCCAGTACTTC. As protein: CATSSRSRGRVQETQYF.

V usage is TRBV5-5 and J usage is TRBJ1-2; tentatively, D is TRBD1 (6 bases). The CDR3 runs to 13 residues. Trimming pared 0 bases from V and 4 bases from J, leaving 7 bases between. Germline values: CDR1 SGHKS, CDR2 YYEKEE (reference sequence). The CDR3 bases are TGTGCCAGCAGCTTGGACAGGGTCTATGGCTACACCTTC. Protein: CASSLDRVYGYTF.

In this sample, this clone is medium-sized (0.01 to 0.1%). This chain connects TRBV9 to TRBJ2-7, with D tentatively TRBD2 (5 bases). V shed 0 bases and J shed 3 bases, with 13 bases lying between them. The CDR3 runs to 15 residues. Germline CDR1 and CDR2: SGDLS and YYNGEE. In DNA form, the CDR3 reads TGTGCCAGCAGCGTAGCTGGTGGGAGTGGCTACGAGCAGTACTTC. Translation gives CASSVAGGSGYEQYF. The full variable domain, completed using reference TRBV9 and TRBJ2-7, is DSGVTQTPKHLITATGQRVTLRCSPRSGDLSVYWYQQSLDQGLQFLIQYYNGEERAKGNILERFSAQQFPDLHSELNLSSLELGDSALYFCASSVAGGSGYEQYFGPGTRLTVT.

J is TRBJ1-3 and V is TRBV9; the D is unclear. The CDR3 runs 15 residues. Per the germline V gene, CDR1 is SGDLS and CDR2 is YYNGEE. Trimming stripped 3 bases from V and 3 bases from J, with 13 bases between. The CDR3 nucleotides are TGTGCCAGCAGCGCTTTGGAGTGGATTGGAAACACCATATATTTT. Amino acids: CASSALEWIGNTIYF.

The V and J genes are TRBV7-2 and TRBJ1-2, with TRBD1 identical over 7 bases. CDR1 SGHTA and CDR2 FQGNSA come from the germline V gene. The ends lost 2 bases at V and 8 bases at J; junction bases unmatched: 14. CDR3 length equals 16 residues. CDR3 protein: CASSLTRTAGGGGYTF. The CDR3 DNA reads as TGTGCCAGCAGCTTAACCAGGACAGCGGGAGGGGGCGGCTACACCTTC.

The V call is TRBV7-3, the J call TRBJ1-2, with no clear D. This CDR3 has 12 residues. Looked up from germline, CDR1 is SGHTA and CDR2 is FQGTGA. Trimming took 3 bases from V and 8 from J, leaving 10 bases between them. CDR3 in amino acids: CASSFDGYGYTF. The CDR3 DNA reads TGTGCCAGCAGCTTTGACGGGTACGGCTACACCTTC.

This chain's CDR3 is CATAASTDTQYF. The CDR3 coding sequence is TGTGCCACAGCGGCTAGCACAGATACGCAGTATTTT. This chain links TRBV10-3 with TRBJ2-3; D perhaps matches TRBD2 (5 bases). The CDR3 is 12 amino acids. Germline-derived CDR1 and CDR2 are ENHRY and SYGVKD. Trimming left V 10 bases short and J 0 bases short, with 8 bases between.

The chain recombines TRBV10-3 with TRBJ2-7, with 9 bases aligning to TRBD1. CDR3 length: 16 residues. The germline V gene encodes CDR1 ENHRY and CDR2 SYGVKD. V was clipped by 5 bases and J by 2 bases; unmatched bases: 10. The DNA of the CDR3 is TGTGCCATCAGTTTCAGATCCGGGACAGGGCCCTACGAGCAGTACTTC. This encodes CAISFRSGTGPYEQYF.

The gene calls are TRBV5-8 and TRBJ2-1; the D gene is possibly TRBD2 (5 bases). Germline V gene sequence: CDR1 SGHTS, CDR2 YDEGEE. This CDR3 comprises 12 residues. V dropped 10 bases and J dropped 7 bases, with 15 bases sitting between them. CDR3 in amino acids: CALERSLNEQFF. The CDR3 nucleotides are TGTGCCCTGGAGCGGAGCTTGAATGAGCAGTTCTTC.

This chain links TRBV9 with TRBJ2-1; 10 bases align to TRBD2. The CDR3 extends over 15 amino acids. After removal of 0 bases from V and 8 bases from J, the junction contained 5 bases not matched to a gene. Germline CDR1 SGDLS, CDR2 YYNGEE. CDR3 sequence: CASSVESGRVYEQFF. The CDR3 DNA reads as TGTGCCAGCAGCGTAGAAAGCGGGAGGGTTTATGAGCAGTTCTTC. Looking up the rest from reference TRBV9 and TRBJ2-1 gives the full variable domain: DSGVTQTPKHLITATGQRVTLRCSPRSGDLSVYWYQQSLDQGLQFLIQYYNGEERAKGNILERFSAQQFPDLHSELNLSSLELGDSALYFCASSVESGRVYEQFFGPGTRLTVL.

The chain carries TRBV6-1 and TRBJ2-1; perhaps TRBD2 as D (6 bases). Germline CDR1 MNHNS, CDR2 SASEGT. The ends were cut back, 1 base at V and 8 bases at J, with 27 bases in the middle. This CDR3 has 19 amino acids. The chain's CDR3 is CASSEGSPFFVRGGDEQFF. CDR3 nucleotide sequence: TGTGCCAGCAGTGAAGGGAGCCCATTTTTTGTCCGGGGAGGCGATGAGCAGTTCTTC.

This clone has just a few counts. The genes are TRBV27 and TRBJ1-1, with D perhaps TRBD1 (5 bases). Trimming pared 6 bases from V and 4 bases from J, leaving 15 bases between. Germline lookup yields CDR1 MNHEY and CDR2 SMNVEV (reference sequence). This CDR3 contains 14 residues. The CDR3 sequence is CASRKGGGATEAFF. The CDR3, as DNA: TGTGCCAGCAGGAAGGGCGGGGGAGCCACTGAAGCTTTCTTT.

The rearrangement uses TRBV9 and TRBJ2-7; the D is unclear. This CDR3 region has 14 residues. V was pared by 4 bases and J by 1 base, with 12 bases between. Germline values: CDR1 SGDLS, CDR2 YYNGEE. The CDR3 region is CASSPGSLSYEQYF. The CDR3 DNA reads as TGTGCCAGCAGCCCCGGGTCTTTATCCTACGAGCAGTACTTC.

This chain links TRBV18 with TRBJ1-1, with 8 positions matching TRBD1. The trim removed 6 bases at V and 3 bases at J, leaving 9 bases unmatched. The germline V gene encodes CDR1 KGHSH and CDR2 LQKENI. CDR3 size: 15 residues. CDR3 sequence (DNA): TGTGCCAGCTCTTTCGCCCAGGGGGCGGACACTGAAGCTTTCTTT. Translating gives CASSFAQGADTEAFF.

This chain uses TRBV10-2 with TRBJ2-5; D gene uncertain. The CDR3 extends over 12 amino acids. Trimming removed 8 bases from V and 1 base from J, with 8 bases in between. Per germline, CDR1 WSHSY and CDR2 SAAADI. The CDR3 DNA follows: TGCGCCAGCCGAGGTAGCCAAGAGACCCAGTACTTC. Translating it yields CASRGSQETQYF.

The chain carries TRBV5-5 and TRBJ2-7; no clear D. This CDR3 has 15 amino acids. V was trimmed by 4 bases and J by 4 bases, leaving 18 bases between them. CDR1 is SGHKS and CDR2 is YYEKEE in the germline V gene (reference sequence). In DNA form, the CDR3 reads TGTGCCAGCAGCCTCATTACCGGGTCCCGATACGAGCAGTACTTC. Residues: CASSLITGSRYEQYF.

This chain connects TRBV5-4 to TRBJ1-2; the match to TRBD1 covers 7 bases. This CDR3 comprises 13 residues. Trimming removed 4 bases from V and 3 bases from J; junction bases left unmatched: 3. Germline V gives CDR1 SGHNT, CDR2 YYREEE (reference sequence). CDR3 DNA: TGTGCCAGCAGCGTCGACAGGGACTATGGCTACACCTTC. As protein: CASSVDRDYGYTF.

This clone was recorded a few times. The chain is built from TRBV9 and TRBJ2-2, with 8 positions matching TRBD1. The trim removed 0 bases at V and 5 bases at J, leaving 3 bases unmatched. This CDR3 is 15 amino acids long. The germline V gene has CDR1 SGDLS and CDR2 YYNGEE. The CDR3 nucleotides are TGTGCCAGCAGCGTAGTAGGACAGGGAACCGGGGAGCTGTTTTTT. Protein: CASSVVGQGTGELFF.

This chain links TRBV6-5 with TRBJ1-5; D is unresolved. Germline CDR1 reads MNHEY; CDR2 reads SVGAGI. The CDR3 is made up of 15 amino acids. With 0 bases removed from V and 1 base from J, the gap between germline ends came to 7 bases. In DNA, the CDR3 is TGTGCCAGCAGTTACTCGGCAGTGAGCAATCAGCCCCAGCATTTT. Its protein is CASSYSAVSNQPQHF.

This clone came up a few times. Here the CDR3 DNA reads TGTGCCAGCAGTTACTCGAGTAGCGGGAGCTACGAGCAGTACTTC. It codes for CASSYSSSGSYEQYF. This rearrangement joins TRBV6-5 to TRBJ2-7; 9 nucleotides align to TRBD2. The CDR3 runs to 15 residues. Germline V gene lookup returns CDR1 MNHEY and CDR2 SVGAGI. Trimming took 0 bases from V and 3 from J; bases not matched to a gene: 3.

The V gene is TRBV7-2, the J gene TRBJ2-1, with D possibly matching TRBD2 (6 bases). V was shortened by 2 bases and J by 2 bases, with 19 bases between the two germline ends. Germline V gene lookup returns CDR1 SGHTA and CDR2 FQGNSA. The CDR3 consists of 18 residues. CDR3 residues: CASSLRGIETSAYNEQFF. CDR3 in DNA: TGTGCCAGCAGCTTAAGGGGCATTGAGACTAGTGCCTACAATGAGCAGTTCTTC.

The CDR3 coding sequence is TGTGCCACCAGCAGAGATAGGACAGGGAGTCACGAGCAGTACTTC. As protein: CATSRDRTGSHEQYF. This rearrangement joins TRBV15 to TRBJ2-7; 8 bases map to TRBD1. Germline CDR1 LNHNV, CDR2 YYDKDF (reference sequence). V lost 0 bases, J lost 5 bases, and 6 bases stayed unmatched. CDR3 length equals 15 residues.

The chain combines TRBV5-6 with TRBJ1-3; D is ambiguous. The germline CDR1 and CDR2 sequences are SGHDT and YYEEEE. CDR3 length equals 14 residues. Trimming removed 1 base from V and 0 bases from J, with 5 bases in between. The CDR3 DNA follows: TGTGCCAGCAGCTTGTTCTCCTCTGGAAACACCATATATTTT. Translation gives CASSLFSSGNTIYF.

This CDR3 reads CATSRDRGYEQYF. The CDR3 region has the DNA TGTGCCACCAGCAGGGACAGGGGATACGAGCAGTACTTC. This rearrangement joins TRBV15 to TRBJ2-7, with 9 bases identical to TRBD1. The CDR3 runs to 13 residues. Per germline, CDR1 LNHNV and CDR2 YYDKDF (reference sequence). V was clipped by 3 bases and J by 4 bases; unmatched bases: 1.

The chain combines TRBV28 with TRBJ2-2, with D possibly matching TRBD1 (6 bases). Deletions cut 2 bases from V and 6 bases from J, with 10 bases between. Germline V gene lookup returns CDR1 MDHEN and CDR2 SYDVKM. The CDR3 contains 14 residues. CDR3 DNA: TGTGCCAGCAGTTTAACAGGGAAACCCGGGGAGCTGTTTTTT. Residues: CASSLTGKPGELFF.

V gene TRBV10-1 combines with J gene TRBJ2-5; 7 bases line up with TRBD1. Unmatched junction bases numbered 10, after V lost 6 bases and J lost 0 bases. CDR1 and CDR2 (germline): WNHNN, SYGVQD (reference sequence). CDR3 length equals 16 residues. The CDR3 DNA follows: TGCGCCAGCAGATTCTCAGGACAGGCGTACCAAGAGACCCAGTACTTC. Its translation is CASRFSGQAYQETQYF.

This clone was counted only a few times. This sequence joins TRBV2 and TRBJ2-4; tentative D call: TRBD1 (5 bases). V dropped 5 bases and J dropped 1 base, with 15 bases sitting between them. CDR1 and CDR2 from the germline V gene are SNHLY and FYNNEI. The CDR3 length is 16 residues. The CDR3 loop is CASSSYPTGAKNIQYF. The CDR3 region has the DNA TGTGCCAGCAGTTCTTACCCCACAGGTGCCAAAAACATTCAGTACTTC.

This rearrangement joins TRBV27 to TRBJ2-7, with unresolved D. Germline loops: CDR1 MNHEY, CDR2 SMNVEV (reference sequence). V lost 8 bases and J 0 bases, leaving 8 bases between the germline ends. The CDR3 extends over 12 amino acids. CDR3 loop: CASPPHSYEQYF. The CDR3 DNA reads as TGTGCCAGCCCCCCCCACTCCTACGAGCAGTACTTC.

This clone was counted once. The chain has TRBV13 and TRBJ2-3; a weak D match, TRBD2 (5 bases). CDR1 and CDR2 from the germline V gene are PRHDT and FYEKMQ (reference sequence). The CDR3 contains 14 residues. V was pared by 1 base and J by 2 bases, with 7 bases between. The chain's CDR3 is CASSLAGSTDTQYF. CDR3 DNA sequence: TGTGCCAGCAGCTTAGCGGGATCCACAGATACGCAGTATTTT.

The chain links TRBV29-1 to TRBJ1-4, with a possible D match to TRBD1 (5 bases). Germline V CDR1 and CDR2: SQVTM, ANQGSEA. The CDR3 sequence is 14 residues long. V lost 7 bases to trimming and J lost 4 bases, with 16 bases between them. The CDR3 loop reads CSGLGGGSNEKLFF. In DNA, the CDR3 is TGCAGCGGACTTGGGGGGGGAAGTAATGAAAAACTGTTTTTT.